The source of this T cell receptor beta chain is a study of CD8 T cells in Susac syndrome (dated by TCRdb to about 2019). Study-level background: Of the Susac syndrome patients who were sequenced, roughly 6 had clinically active disease and roughly eight were in clinical remission. At the time of blood withdrawal, Susac syndrome patients were either therapy-naive, taking corticosteroids (with some also receiving IVIg), or on IVIg alone. Repertoire sequencing was used to test whether CD8+ T cell activation and differentiation in Susac syndrome was antigen driven. Overall study results and their limits: In patients with Susac syndrome, the CD4+ T cell repertoire showed no detectable clonal expansion. The TCR sequencing and HLA analysis was acknowledged to have included a relatively small number of individuals.

Per the germline V gene (reference sequence), LNHNV is the CDR1 and YYDKDF is the CDR2. V was cut back by 0 bases and J by 3 bases, leaving a gap of 9 bases between them. Counted from cysteine to phenylalanine, this CDR3 has 14 amino acids. The read is trimmed to its CDR3 DNA, 42 bases read in frame from base 1. Peripheral blood CD8+ and CD4+ T cells from healthy donors, Susac syndrome patients and multiple sclerosis patients were profiled using high-throughput TCR beta sequencing. The Susac syndrome patients fulfilled recently defined diagnostic criteria for definite or probable disease. Bulk CD8+ and CD4+ T cells were purified by magnetic negative isolation, whereas CD8+ TEMRA cells were enriched by FACS. Blood was drawn into EDTA tubes, processed within 24 hours, and PBMCs were isolated by density gradient centrifugation. PBMCs intended for TCR sequencing were frozen in liquid nitrogen and were later thawed in a 37 degrees C water bath. Purity of sorted or isolated CD4+, CD8+ and CD8+ TEMRA cells was at least 90%.

Note on this clonotype: The clone's antigen remains unknown. No base quality values were provided; no much bigger clone lies one nucleotide off.

RNA was extracted using the RNeasy kit, and about 0.5 to 1 ug of the RNA was reverse transcribed with random hexamers. The immunoSEQ multiplex PCR assay, covering 54 Vbeta and 13 Jbeta segments, was used to amplify TCR beta CDR3 regions. PCR amplification bias was corrected by using a synthetic template baseline for primer optimization and computational correction. On the authors' methods: Reads were annotated to V, D and J genes according to IMGT and were analyzed with immunoSEQ Analyzer, with only productive sequences retained. Clonality was computed as one minus Shannon entropy normalized by log2 of the number of productive unique sequences. For each patient and control, public and private clones were evaluated within the 100 most prevalent clones. Clones were defined as Susac-specific when absent from the healthy and MS cohorts, from roughly 1,000 published viral clones and from other ImmuneACCESS disease sequences. The public sequencing data were trimmed at Q25 with fastp and processed into clonotypes with MiXCR by TCRdb, which kept only in-frame beta chains. Under each unique CDR3 protein, matching rows form one entry showing the most common genes and DNA. The V and J calls here are based on TCRdb, not the publication. The sample includes about 240,000 distinct CDR3 sequences, with around 96% observed a single time. The ten largest clones take up around 0.1% of the sample.

The chain is encoded by TRBV15 joined to TRBJ2-7; TRBD2 is possibly the D segment (5 matching bases). This TCR was sampled from a human donor with Susac syndrome. What was sequenced was CD4+ T cells from PBMCs. The CDR3 protein is CATSREGRGYEQYF. The nucleotide sequence is given as TGTGCCACCAGCAGAGAAGGCCGGGGCTACGAGCAGTACTTC.